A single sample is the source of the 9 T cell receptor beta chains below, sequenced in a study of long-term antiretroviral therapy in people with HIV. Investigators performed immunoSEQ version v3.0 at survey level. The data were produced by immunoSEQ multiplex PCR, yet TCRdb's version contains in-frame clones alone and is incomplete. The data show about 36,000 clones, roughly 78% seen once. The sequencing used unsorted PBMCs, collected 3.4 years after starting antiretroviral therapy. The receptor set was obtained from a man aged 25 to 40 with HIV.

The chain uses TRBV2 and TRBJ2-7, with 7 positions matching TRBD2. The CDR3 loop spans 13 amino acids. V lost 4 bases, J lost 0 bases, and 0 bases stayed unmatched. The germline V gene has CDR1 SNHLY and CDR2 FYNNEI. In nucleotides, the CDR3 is TGTGCCAGCAGTGGGGACTACTCCTACGAGCAGTACTTC. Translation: CASSGDYSYEQYF.

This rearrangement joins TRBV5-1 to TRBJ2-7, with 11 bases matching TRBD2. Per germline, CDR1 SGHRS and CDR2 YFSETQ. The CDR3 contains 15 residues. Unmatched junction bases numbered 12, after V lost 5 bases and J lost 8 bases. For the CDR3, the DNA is TGCGCCAGCAGTTCTGTAGCGGGAGGGTTTTTACAGCAGTACTTC. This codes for CASSSVAGGFLQQYF.

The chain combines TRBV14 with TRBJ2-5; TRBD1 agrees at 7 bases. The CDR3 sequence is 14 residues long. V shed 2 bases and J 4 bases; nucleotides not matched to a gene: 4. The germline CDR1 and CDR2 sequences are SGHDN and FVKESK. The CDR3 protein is CASSQWAGGETQYF. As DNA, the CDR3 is TGTGCCAGCAGCCAATGGGCAGGGGGAGAGACCCAGTACTTC.

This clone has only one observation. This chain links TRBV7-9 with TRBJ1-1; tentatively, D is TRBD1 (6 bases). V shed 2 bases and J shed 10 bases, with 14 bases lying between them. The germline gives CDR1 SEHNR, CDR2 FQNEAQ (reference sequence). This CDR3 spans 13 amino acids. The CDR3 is CASSLSRTEVAFF. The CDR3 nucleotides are TGTGCCAGCAGCTTATCTCGGACAGAGGTAGCTTTCTTT.

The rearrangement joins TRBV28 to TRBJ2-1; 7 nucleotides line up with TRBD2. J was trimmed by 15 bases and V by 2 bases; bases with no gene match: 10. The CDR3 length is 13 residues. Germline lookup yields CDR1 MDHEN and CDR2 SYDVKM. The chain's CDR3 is CASSLDRVAGVFF. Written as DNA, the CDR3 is TGTGCCAGCAGTTTAGACCGTGTCGCGGGAGTGTTCTTC. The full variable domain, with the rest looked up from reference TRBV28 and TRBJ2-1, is DVKVTQSSRYLVKRTGEKVFLECVQDMDHENMFWYRQDPGLGLRLIYFSYDVKMKEKGDIPEGYSVSREKKERFSLILESASTNQTSMYLCASSLDRVAGVFFGPGTRLTVL.

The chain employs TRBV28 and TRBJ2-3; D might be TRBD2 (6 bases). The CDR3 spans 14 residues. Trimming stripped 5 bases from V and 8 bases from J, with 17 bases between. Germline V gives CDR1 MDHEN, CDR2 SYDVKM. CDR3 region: CASSPHGETSTQYF. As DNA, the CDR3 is TGTGCCAGCAGTCCTCATGGAGAGACTAGTACGCAGTATTTT.

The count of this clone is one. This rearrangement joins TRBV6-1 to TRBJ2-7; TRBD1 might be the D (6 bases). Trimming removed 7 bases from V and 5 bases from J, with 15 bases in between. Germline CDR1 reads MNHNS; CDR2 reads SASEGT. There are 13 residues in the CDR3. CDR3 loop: CASTGTPSNEQYF. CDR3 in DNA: TGTGCCAGCACCGGGACACCGAGCAACGAGCAGTACTTC.

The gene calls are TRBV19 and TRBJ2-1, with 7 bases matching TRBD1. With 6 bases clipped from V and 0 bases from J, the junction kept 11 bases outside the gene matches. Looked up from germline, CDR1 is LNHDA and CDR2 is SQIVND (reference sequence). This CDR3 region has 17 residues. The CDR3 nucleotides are TGTGCCAGTAGCAACAGGGGCGACTGGGGCTCCTACAATGAGCAGTTCTTC. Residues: CASSNRGDWGSYNEQFF.

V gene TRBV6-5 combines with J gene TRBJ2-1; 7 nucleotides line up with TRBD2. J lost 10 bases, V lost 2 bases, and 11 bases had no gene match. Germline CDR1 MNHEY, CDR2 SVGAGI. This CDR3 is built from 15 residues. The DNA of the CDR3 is TGTGCCAGCAGTTACGGACTAGTAGAGGGGTTAGAGCAGTTCTTC. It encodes CASSYGLVEGLEQFF.